Detailed here is one T cell receptor (beta chain). This record comes from a study of cytomegalovirus exposure and HLA in healthy donors. Primers included in the PCR were 60 Vbeta and 13 Jbeta primers. TCRdb's table, derived via immunoSEQ multiplex PCR, lists solely in-frame clones and lacks some. The listing contains roughly 190,000 clones. The clonotype originates from a woman between 18 and 29 years old in good health and CMV-seropositive. The sequencing input was PBMCs.

The DNA for the CDR3 is TGTGCCAGCAGCGGCCCGGGACACCCTCCCTACGAGCAGTACTTC. This codes for CASSGPGHPPYEQYF. The chain has TRBV5-4 and TRBJ2-7; D is possibly TRBD1 (6 bases). This CDR3 contains 15 residues. Trimming shortened V by 4 bases and J by 2 bases, and 16 bases separated the two germline ends. Germline-derived CDR1 and CDR2 are SGHNT and YYREEE (reference sequence). The whole variable domain, filled in from reference TRBV5-4 and TRBJ2-7, reads ETGVTQSPTHLIKTRGQQVTLRCSSQSGHNTVSWYQQALGQGPQFIFQYYREEENGRGNFPPRFSGLQFPNYSSELNVNALELDDSALYLCASSGPGHPPYEQYFGPGTRLTVT.